The 13 T cell receptor beta chains below come from one sample, sequenced in a study of identical twins. TCRdb reanalysed the 5' RACE reads using MiXCR and keeps one entry per CDR3 protein. The table shows hundreds of thousands of distinct CDR3 sequences, with approximately 9% occurring only once. The sample consisted of memory (CD45RO+) T cells sorted from blood. These receptors all come from a woman between 18 and 29 years old in good health.

This clonotype was detected ten times or more. The rearrangement links TRBV5-1 to TRBJ1-6; TRBD1 matches 7 bases. CDR1 is SGHRS, CDR2 YFSETQ, per germline. V shed 0 bases, J shed 6 bases, and the junction held 3 bases outside the gene matches. CDR3 size: 15 residues. The DNA for the CDR3 is TGCGCCAGCAGCTTGGAGGGGGCCTTTAATTCACCCCTCCACTTT. Translated: CASSLEGAFNSPLHF.

The chain is built from TRBV20-1 and TRBJ2-1; maybe TRBD2 (5 bases). This CDR3 region has 16 residues. V lost 0 bases and J lost 6, with 18 bases in between. Looked up from germline, CDR1 is DFQATT and CDR2 is SNEGSKA (reference sequence). The CDR3 here is CSARDSERTSVNEQFF. DNA of the CDR3: TGCAGTGCTAGAGATTCGGAGAGGACTTCCGTCAATGAGCAGTTCTTC.

The V call is TRBV20-1, the J call TRBJ2-2; the D gene is possibly TRBD1 (6 bases). Germline lookup yields CDR1 DFQATT and CDR2 SNEGSKA (reference sequence). V lost 6 bases, J lost 7 bases, and 21 bases lay in between. This CDR3 comprises 15 residues. The CDR3 spells CSAAPGHSGDGELFF. The CDR3 coding sequence is TGCAGTGCCGCGCCGGGACACAGTGGAGACGGGGAGCTGTTTTTT.

In this sample, this clonotype turned up a few times. This rearrangement joins TRBV2 to TRBJ1-2; no firm D call. The CDR3 has 14 amino acids. V shed 4 bases and J shed 3 bases, with 12 bases lying between them. Germline CDR1 SNHLY, CDR2 FYNNEI. The CDR3 is CASSAGRVYYGYTF. The DNA for the CDR3 is TGTGCCAGCAGTGCGGGTCGGGTTTACTATGGCTACACCTTC.

The sample holds a few counts of this clonotype. The CDR3 loop is CSARDSRVPMGTEAFF. In DNA form, the CDR3 reads TGCAGTGCTAGGGATTCCCGGGTCCCTATGGGCACTGAAGCTTTCTTT. The J gene is TRBJ1-1, the V gene TRBV20-1; D remains unclear. The V gene's germline CDR1 is DFQATT and CDR2 SNEGSKA (reference sequence). The CDR3 loop spans 16 amino acids. The V end lost 3 bases, the J end lost 4 bases, and 21 bases lay between the germline ends.

The rearrangement uses TRBV10-2 and TRBJ1-2; 8 bases line up with TRBD1. The CDR3 has 14 residues. Trimming at V came to 8 bases and at J to 6 bases, leaving 11 bases not matched to a gene. CDR1 WSHSY and CDR2 SAAADI come from the germline V gene. Written as DNA, the CDR3 is TGCGCCAGCTCCTGGGACAGGCGGATTGATGGCTACACCTTC. Translated, it gives CASSWDRRIDGYTF.

This clonotype was seen only a few times. This chain joins TRBV7-9 and TRBJ1-1; no firm D call. CDR3 size: 14 residues. Germline CDR1 SEHNR, CDR2 FQNEAQ (reference sequence). V was clipped by 10 bases and J by 7 bases, with 22 bases between them. The CDR3 is CATVSGPWEGEAFF. CDR3 in DNA: TGTGCCACAGTTTCGGGCCCGTGGGAGGGTGAAGCTTTCTTT.

The rearrangement links TRBV10-3 to TRBJ1-4, with 7 nucleotides matching TRBD1. Germline V gene lookup returns CDR1 ENHRY and CDR2 SYGVKD. The CDR3 has 13 residues. V shed 6 bases, J shed 5 bases, and the junction held 3 bases outside the gene matches. CDR3 coding DNA: TGTGCCATCAGCCCGGACAGGAATGAAAAACTGTTTTTT. It encodes CAISPDRNEKLFF.

This clonotype was observed many times. The chain links TRBV20-1 to TRBJ2-2; D is uncertain. Germline assignment: CDR1 DFQATT and CDR2 SNEGSKA (reference sequence). The CDR3 sequence is 12 residues long. Trimming stripped 4 bases from V and 4 bases from J, with 7 bases between. DNA for the CDR3: TGCAGTGCTACCAGGAGCACCGGGGAGCTGTTTTTT. Its protein is CSATRSTGELFF.

This chain links TRBV6-5 with TRBJ1-1; D perhaps matches TRBD1 (5 bases). In germline, CDR1 is MNHEY, CDR2 SVGAGI. V dropped 7 bases and J dropped 8 bases, with 20 bases sitting between them. This CDR3 is 14 amino acids long. CDR3 residues: CASTYSGGITEAFF. Written as DNA, the CDR3 is TGTGCCAGCACCTACTCCGGGGGTATAACCGAAGCTTTCTTT.

The V and J genes are TRBV3-1 and TRBJ2-1; TRBD2 aligns across 9 bases. The ends lost 0 bases at V and 4 bases at J; junction bases unmatched: 7. Germline V gene data show CDR1 as LGHDT and CDR2 as YNNKEL (reference sequence). The CDR3 is made up of 17 amino acids. In nucleotides, the CDR3 is TGTGCCAGCAGCCAAGATTTGCTCGCGGGGGGGTACAATGAGCAGTTCTTC. Protein sequence: CASSQDLLAGGYNEQFF.

The chain uses TRBV2 and TRBJ1-5; 7 nucleotides line up with TRBD1. From germline, CDR1 is SNHLY and CDR2 FYNNEI. CDR3 length: 16 amino acids. The junction had 13 bases not matched to a gene; V was cut back by 6 bases and J by 5 bases. The CDR3 DNA is TGTGCCAGCAGCCACGCACGAACAGGGGTATATCAGCCCCAGCATTTT. Its protein is CASSHARTGVYQPQHF. Supplemented by reference TRBV2 and TRBJ1-5, the full variable domain reads EPEVTQTPSHQVTQMGQEVILRCVPISNHLYFYWYRQILGQKVEFLVSFYNNEISEKSEIFDDQFSVERPDGSNFTLKIRSTKLEDSAMYFCASSHARTGVYQPQHFGDGTRLSIL.

The chain has TRBV20-1 and TRBJ2-5; D ambiguous. The germline V gene has CDR1 DFQATT and CDR2 SNEGSKA (reference sequence). The CDR3 consists of 12 residues. The V and J ends lost 2 bases and 3 bases respectively, with 7 bases between them. Here the CDR3 reads CSARLAEETQYF. CDR3 coding DNA: TGCAGTGCTAGACTGGCGGAAGAGACCCAGTACTTC.